This T cell receptor beta chain derives from a study of blood T cell repertoires in COVID-19. About the study: The United States, Italy and Spain supplied acute and convalescent COVID-19 samples.

As regards this clone: A read error is possible here, since a much larger clone lies one base away.

Authors' data handling: For nucleated cells, counts were estimated from reference gene primer amplification. The protocol was immunoSEQ multiplex PCR, while the TCRdb copy is restricted to in-frame clones and leaves out a portion. V and J calls and clone size are copied from that table; D and trimming were computed from the DNA. Here the sample spans approximately 82,000 clones, around 80% being singletons. The germline V gene encodes CDR1 SEHNR and CDR2 FQNEAQ (reference sequence). V dropped 1 base and J dropped 0 bases, with 7 bases sitting between them. This CDR3 is built from 14 residues. V is TRBV7-9 and J is TRBJ2-7, with D perhaps matching TRBD1 (6 bases). The sequence derives from a woman between 70 and 85 years old with acute or convalescent COVID-19. The sequenced sample was peripheral blood. This chain's CDR3 is CASSLGGGSYEQYF. CDR3 sequence (DNA): TGTGCCAGCAGCTTAGGAGGGGGCTCCTACGAGCAGTACTTC.